The rows below give T cell receptor beta chains drawn from one sample of a study of T cell changes during pregnancy in multiple sclerosis. The table came from immunoSEQ multiplex PCR; TCRdb's copy has only in-frame clones and leaves some out. This sample has 65,000 to 90,000 clones; roughly nine tenths occur once, and the top ten carry around 3.3%. This material consisted of PBMCs, taken in the first trimester of pregnancy. The source of these receptors is a female donor in good health, serving as a control in a pregnancy study. Some clones in this sample may be carry-over from other donors' samples. The CDR3 runs from the conserved cysteine through the conserved F or W. Each record gives: J gene, D gene, V gene, clone size, CDR3 DNA, CDR3 protein. A D gene is named only where the DNA matches it firmly. Rows give clone size only sometimes, using once, few, many, or a class for an expanded clone.

j_call: TRBJ2-1; d_call: TRBD1; v_call: TRBV6-6; clone_size: -; cdr3_nt: TGTGCCAGCAGTCTATGGACAGGCTCCTACAATGAGCAGTTCTTC; cdr3_aa: CASSLWTGSYNEQFF
j_call: TRBJ2-7; d_call: TRBD2; v_call: TRBV5-5; clone_size: -; cdr3_nt: TGTGCCAGCAGCTTCCGTCTAGCGGGGGCCTACGAGCAGTACTTC; cdr3_aa: CASSFRLAGAYEQYF
j_call: TRBJ1-1; d_call: TRBD1; v_call: TRBV28; clone_size: -; cdr3_nt: TGTGCCAGCAGTGGACAGGGGAACACTGAAGCTTTCTTT; cdr3_aa: CASSGQGNTEAFF
j_call: TRBJ2-7; d_call: -; v_call: TRBV25-1; clone_size: -; cdr3_nt: TGTGCCAGCAGTGAATATGATTCCGGAGGGCGAGGGTCCTACGAGCAGTACTTC; cdr3_aa: CASSEYDSGGRGSYEQYF
j_call: TRBJ2-1; d_call: -; v_call: TRBV7-2; clone_size: -; cdr3_nt: TGTGCCAGCAGCTTAGTGGTGGGAGGCGTGGATGAGCAGTTCTTC; cdr3_aa: CASSLVVGGVDEQFF
j_call: TRBJ1-2; d_call: -; v_call: TRBV5-5; clone_size: -; cdr3_nt: TGTGCCAGCAGCTTGGACAGATCGTTCTATGGCTACACCTTC; cdr3_aa: CASSLDRSFYGYTF
j_call: TRBJ2-3; d_call: -; v_call: TRBV23-1; clone_size: -; cdr3_nt: TGCGCCAGCAGCCCCTGGCCCACAGATACGCAGTATTTT; cdr3_aa: CASSPWPTDTQYF
j_call: TRBJ1-5; d_call: -; v_call: TRBV1; clone_size: -; cdr3_nt: TGCACCAGCAGCCAAATTCCTGGACAGGGAGGGCAGCCCCAGCATTTT; cdr3_aa: CTSSQIPGQGGQPQHF
j_call: TRBJ2-1; d_call: TRBD2; v_call: TRBV2; clone_size: once; cdr3_nt: TGTGCCAGCAGTGAAGCGCCCGCTTGGACTAGCGGGGGTTCCTCCTACAATGAGCAGTTCTTC; cdr3_aa: CASSEAPAWTSGGSSYNEQFF
j_call: TRBJ1-1; d_call: -; v_call: TRBV6-5; clone_size: -; cdr3_nt: TGTGCCAGCACTCTTAATCGGGACACTGAAGCTTTCTTT; cdr3_aa: CASTLNRDTEAFF
j_call: TRBJ2-7; d_call: -; v_call: TRBV28; clone_size: -; cdr3_nt: TGTGCCGGGAAACCCGGGCAGGGCTACGAGCAGTACTTC; cdr3_aa: CAGKPGQGYEQYF
j_call: TRBJ2-4; d_call: -; v_call: TRBV30; clone_size: -; cdr3_nt: TGTGCCTGGAGCCCAGGGAATACCAAAAACATTCAGTACTTC; cdr3_aa: CAWSPGNTKNIQYF
j_call: TRBJ2-3; d_call: TRBD1; v_call: TRBV19; clone_size: -; cdr3_nt: TGTGCCAGTAGTATGACAGGGTACATCACAGATACGCAGTATTTT; cdr3_aa: CASSMTGYITDTQYF
j_call: TRBJ2-3; d_call: TRBD2; v_call: TRBV6-5; clone_size: -; cdr3_nt: TGTGCCAGCAGTCCCTGGCGGGGGGGCACAGATACGCAGTATTTT; cdr3_aa: CASSPWRGGTDTQYF
j_call: TRBJ1-1; d_call: TRBD1; v_call: TRBV11-2; clone_size: -; cdr3_nt: TGTGCCAGCAGCCCGAACAGGGGGCGAACTGAAGCTTTCTTT; cdr3_aa: CASSPNRGRTEAFF
j_call: TRBJ2-1; d_call: -; v_call: TRBV11-2; clone_size: -; cdr3_nt: TGTGCCAGCAGCGGGGGGATCTACAATGAGCAGTTCTTC; cdr3_aa: CASSGGIYNEQFF
j_call: TRBJ2-7; d_call: TRBD1; v_call: TRBV7-9; clone_size: -; cdr3_nt: TGTGCCAGCAGCTTGACAGGGGGCGGTTACGAGCAGTACTTC; cdr3_aa: CASSLTGGGYEQYF
j_call: TRBJ1-1; d_call: -; v_call: TRBV27; clone_size: -; cdr3_nt: TGTGCCAGCAGGGGGCCGAACACTGAAGCTTTCTTT; cdr3_aa: CASRGPNTEAFF
j_call: TRBJ2-4; d_call: TRBD2; v_call: TRBV7-2; clone_size: -; cdr3_nt: TGTGCCAGCAGCCAGGTTAGCGGGACCAAAAACATTCAGTACTTC; cdr3_aa: CASSQVSGTKNIQYF
j_call: TRBJ2-5; d_call: -; v_call: TRBV5-1; clone_size: -; cdr3_nt: TGCGCCAGCAGCGACGGGGTCGACGGGGAGACCCAGTACTTC; cdr3_aa: CASSDGVDGETQYF
j_call: TRBJ2-1; d_call: TRBD2; v_call: TRBV2; clone_size: -; cdr3_nt: TGTGCCAGCAGCCCGAGGGCGGGGGGGAGGAATGAGCAGTTCTTC; cdr3_aa: CASSPRAGGRNEQFF
j_call: TRBJ1-6; d_call: -; v_call: TRBV5-1; clone_size: -; cdr3_nt: TGCGCCAGCACCCGGGGTTCCTATAATTCACCCCTCCACTTT; cdr3_aa: CASTRGSYNSPLHF
j_call: TRBJ1-5; d_call: -; v_call: TRBV7-9; clone_size: -; cdr3_nt: TGTGCCAGCAGCTCCCAGGGTCTCGGCAATCAGCCCCAGCATTTT; cdr3_aa: CASSSQGLGNQPQHF
j_call: TRBJ1-1; d_call: -; v_call: TRBV11-2; clone_size: -; cdr3_nt: TGTGCCAGCAGCTTAGATATTGGGGGCCAAGCTTTCTTT; cdr3_aa: CASSLDIGGQAFF
j_call: TRBJ2-3; d_call: -; v_call: TRBV5-1; clone_size: -; cdr3_nt: TGCGCCAGCACAACAGGGTTCGAGGGAGATACGCAGTATTTT; cdr3_aa: CASTTGFEGDTQYF
j_call: TRBJ2-7; d_call: TRBD1; v_call: TRBV15; clone_size: -; cdr3_nt: TGTGCCACCAGCCGCCGAGGGACAGGGCTGGGGGAGCAGTACTTC; cdr3_aa: CATSRRGTGLGEQYF
j_call: TRBJ1-5; d_call: TRBD1; v_call: TRBV2; clone_size: -; cdr3_nt: TGTGCCAGCAGTGAAGCGACAGGGGGAAGCAATCAGCCCCAGCATTTT; cdr3_aa: CASSEATGGSNQPQHF
j_call: TRBJ2-7; d_call: -; v_call: TRBV7-2; clone_size: -; cdr3_nt: TGTGCCAGCAGCTTAGGGAGCGCCCCTCTCGAGCAGTACTTC; cdr3_aa: CASSLGSAPLEQYF
j_call: TRBJ2-6; d_call: -; v_call: TRBV6-1; clone_size: -; cdr3_nt: TGTGCCAGCGGGATGACTAGCTCTGGGGCCAACGTCCTGACTTTC; cdr3_aa: CASGMTSSGANVLTF
j_call: TRBJ2-6; d_call: -; v_call: TRBV5-6; clone_size: -; cdr3_nt: TGTGCCAGCAGCTCGGTCGCGTTCGTCCTGACTTTC; cdr3_aa: CASSSVAFVLTF
j_call: TRBJ2-7; d_call: -; v_call: TRBV2; clone_size: -; cdr3_nt: TGTGCCAGCAGCTTGGACACCTCCTACGAGCAGTACTTC; cdr3_aa: CASSLDTSYEQYF
j_call: TRBJ1-4; d_call: -; v_call: TRBV9; clone_size: -; cdr3_nt: TGTGCCAGCAGCGTAGGGGGCAGGGGCGATGAAAAACTGTTTTTT; cdr3_aa: CASSVGGRGDEKLFF
j_call: TRBJ2-5; d_call: TRBD2; v_call: TRBV28; clone_size: -; cdr3_nt: TGTGCCAGCAGTCCATTAGCGGGGGGGCCCGGGGAGACCCAGTACTTC; cdr3_aa: CASSPLAGGPGETQYF
j_call: TRBJ1-6; d_call: -; v_call: TRBV19; clone_size: -; cdr3_nt: TGTGCCAGTAGATGGGGGACAACAAATAATTCACCCCTCCACTTT; cdr3_aa: CASRWGTTNNSPLHF
j_call: TRBJ2-5; d_call: TRBD2; v_call: TRBV9; clone_size: -; cdr3_nt: TGTGCCAGCAGCGTGGCGGGAGTGGAGGAGACCCAGTACTTC; cdr3_aa: CASSVAGVEETQYF
j_call: TRBJ2-1; d_call: TRBD2; v_call: TRBV6-1; clone_size: -; cdr3_nt: TGTGCCAGCAGTCAGCGGGGGGACCACAATGAGCAGTTCTTC; cdr3_aa: CASSQRGDHNEQFF
j_call: TRBJ2-5; d_call: -; v_call: TRBV7-9; clone_size: -; cdr3_nt: TGTGCCAGCAGCTTAGGGGGGCGCGGGGAGACCCAGTACTTC; cdr3_aa: CASSLGGRGETQYF
j_call: TRBJ2-7; d_call: -; v_call: TRBV28; clone_size: -; cdr3_nt: TGTGCCAGCAGCCCCTCCTCCTACGAGCAGTACTTC; cdr3_aa: CASSPSSYEQYF
j_call: TRBJ2-3; d_call: TRBD2; v_call: TRBV5-1; clone_size: -; cdr3_nt: TGCGCCAGCAGCTTGGAAGGTAGCGGGGGCTGGGATACGCAGTATTTT; cdr3_aa: CASSLEGSGGWDTQYF
j_call: TRBJ1-4; d_call: TRBD1; v_call: TRBV15; clone_size: -; cdr3_nt: TGTGCCACCAGCAGGGAGACAGGGGAGAATGAAAAACTGTTTTTT; cdr3_aa: CATSRETGENEKLFF
j_call: TRBJ2-5; d_call: -; v_call: TRBV19; clone_size: -; cdr3_nt: TGTGCCAGTAGTCCCCTAGCGAGCCCTGAGGAGACCCAGTACTTC; cdr3_aa: CASSPLASPEETQYF
j_call: TRBJ1-2; d_call: -; v_call: TRBV5-6; clone_size: once; cdr3_nt: TGTGCCAGCAGCTTGGCCCCCGCAGGGGATGGCTATGGCTACACCTTC; cdr3_aa: CASSLAPAGDGYGYTF
j_call: TRBJ1-5; d_call: -; v_call: TRBV6-5; clone_size: -; cdr3_nt: TGTGCCAGCAGAGCCGCGACAAGTCAGCCCCAGCATTTT; cdr3_aa: CASRAATSQPQHF
j_call: TRBJ2-3; d_call: -; v_call: TRBV7-2; clone_size: -; cdr3_nt: TGTGCCAGCAGCTTAGGGGGACTTAGCACAGATACGCAGTATTTT; cdr3_aa: CASSLGGLSTDTQYF
j_call: TRBJ1-2; d_call: TRBD1; v_call: TRBV10-3; clone_size: -; cdr3_nt: TGTGCCATCAGTGAGGGTACAGGGGACTATGGCTACACCTTC; cdr3_aa: CAISEGTGDYGYTF
j_call: TRBJ1-6; d_call: -; v_call: TRBV11-2; clone_size: -; cdr3_nt: TGTGCCAGCAGCCCCTCGTTAAGGGGTGACAATTCACCCCTCCACTTT; cdr3_aa: CASSPSLRGDNSPLHF
j_call: TRBJ1-6; d_call: -; v_call: TRBV19; clone_size: -; cdr3_nt: TGTGCCAGTAGTGGCCGACAGTCTTCCTATAATTCACCCCTCCACTTT; cdr3_aa: CASSGRQSSYNSPLHF